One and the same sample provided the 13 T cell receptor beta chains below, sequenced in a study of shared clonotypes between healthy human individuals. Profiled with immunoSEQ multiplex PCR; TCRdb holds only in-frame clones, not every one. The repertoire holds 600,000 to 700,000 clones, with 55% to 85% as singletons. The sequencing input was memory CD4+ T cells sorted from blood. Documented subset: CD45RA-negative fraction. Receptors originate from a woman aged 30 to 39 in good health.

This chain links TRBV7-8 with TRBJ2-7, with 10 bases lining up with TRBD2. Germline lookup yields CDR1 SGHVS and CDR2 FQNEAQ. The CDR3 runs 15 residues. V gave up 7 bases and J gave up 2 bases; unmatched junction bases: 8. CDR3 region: CASTNLLAGAYEQYF. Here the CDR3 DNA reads TGTGCCAGCACCAACCTGCTAGCGGGAGCCTACGAGCAGTACTTC. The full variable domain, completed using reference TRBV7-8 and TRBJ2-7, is GAGVSQSPRYKVAKRGQDVALRCDPISGHVSLFWYQQALGQGPEFLTYFQNEAQLDKSGLPSDRFFAERPEGSVSTLKIQRTQQEDSAVYLCASTNLLAGAYEQYFGPGTRLTVT.

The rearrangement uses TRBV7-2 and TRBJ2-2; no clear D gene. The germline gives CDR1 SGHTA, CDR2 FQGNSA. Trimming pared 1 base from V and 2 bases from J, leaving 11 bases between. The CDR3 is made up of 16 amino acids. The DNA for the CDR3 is TGTGCCAGCAGCTTAGTTGGGCCCGGCAACACCGGGGAGCTGTTTTTT. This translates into CASSLVGPGNTGELFF.

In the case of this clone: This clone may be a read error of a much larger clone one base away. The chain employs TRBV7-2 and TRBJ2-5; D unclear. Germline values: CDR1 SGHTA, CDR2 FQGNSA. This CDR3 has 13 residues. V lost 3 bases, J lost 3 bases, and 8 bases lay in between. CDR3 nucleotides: TGTGCCAGCAGCTTGGGGTGGGAAGAGACCCAGTACTTC. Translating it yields CASSLGWEETQYF.

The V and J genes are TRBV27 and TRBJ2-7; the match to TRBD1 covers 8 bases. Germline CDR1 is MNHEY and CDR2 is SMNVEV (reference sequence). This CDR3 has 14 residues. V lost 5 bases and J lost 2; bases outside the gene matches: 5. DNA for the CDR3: TGTGCCAGCAGTCCTTGGGACAGGCCCTACGAGCAGTACTTC. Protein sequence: CASSPWDRPYEQYF.

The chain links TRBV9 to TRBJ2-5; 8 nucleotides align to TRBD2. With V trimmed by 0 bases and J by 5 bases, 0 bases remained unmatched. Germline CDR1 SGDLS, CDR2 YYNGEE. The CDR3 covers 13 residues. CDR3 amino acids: CASSVGTSETQYF. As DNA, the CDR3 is TGTGCCAGCAGCGTAGGGACTAGCGAGACCCAGTACTTC.

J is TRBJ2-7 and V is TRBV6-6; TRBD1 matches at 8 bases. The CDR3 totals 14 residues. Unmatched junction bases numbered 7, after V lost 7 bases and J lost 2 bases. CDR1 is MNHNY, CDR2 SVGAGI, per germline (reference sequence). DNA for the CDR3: TGTGCCAGCACCAGACAGGGGAGCACCTACGAGCAGTACTTC. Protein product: CASTRQGSTYEQYF.

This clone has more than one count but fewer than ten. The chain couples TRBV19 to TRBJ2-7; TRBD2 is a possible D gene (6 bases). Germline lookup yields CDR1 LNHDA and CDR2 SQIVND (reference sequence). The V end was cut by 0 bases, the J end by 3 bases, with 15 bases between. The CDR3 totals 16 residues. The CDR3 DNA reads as TGTGCCAGTAGTATAGATCAGGCGGGACGGAACTACGAGCAGTACTTC. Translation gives CASSIDQAGRNYEQYF.

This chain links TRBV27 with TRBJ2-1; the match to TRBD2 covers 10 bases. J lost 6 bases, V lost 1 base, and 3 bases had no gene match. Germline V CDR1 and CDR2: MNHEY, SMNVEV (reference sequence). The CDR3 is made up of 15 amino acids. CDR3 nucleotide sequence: TGTGCCAGCAGTTTATGGAGCGGGAGGGGCAATGAGCAGTTCTTC. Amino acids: CASSLWSGRGNEQFF.

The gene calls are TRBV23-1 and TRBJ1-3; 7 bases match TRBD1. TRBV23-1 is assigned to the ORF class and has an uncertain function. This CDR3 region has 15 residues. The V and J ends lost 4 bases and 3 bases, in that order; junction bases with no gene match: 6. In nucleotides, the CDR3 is TGCGCCAGCAGTCGACAACAGGGGTGTGGAAACACCATATATTTT. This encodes CASSRQQGCGNTIYF.

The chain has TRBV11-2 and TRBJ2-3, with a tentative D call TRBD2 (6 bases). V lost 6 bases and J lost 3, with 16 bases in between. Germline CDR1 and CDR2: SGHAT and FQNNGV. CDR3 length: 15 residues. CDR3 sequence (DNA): TGTGCCAGCAGGCCGGAGGGCCTGACAACAGATACGCAGTATTTT. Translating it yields CASRPEGLTTDTQYF.

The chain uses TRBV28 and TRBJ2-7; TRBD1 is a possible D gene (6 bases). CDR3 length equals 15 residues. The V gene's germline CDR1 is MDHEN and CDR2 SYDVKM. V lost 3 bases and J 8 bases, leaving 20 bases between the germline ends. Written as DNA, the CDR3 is TGTGCCAGCAGTTTGGCCACCAGGGGCGGTAGGAAGCAGTACTTC. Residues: CASSLATRGGRKQYF.

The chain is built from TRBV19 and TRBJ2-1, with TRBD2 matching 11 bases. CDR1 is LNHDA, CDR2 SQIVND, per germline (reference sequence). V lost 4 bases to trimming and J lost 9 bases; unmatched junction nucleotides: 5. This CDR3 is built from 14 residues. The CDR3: CASSNLAGGVEQFF. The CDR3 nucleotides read TGTGCCAGTAGTAACCTAGCGGGAGGTGTTGAGCAGTTCTTC.

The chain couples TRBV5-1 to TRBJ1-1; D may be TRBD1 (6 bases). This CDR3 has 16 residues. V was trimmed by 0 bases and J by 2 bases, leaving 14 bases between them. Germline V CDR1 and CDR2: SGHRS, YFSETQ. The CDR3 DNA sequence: TGCGCCAGCAGCTTGGGGTTGAACAGGGATAACACTGAAGCTTTCTTT. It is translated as CASSLGLNRDNTEAFF.